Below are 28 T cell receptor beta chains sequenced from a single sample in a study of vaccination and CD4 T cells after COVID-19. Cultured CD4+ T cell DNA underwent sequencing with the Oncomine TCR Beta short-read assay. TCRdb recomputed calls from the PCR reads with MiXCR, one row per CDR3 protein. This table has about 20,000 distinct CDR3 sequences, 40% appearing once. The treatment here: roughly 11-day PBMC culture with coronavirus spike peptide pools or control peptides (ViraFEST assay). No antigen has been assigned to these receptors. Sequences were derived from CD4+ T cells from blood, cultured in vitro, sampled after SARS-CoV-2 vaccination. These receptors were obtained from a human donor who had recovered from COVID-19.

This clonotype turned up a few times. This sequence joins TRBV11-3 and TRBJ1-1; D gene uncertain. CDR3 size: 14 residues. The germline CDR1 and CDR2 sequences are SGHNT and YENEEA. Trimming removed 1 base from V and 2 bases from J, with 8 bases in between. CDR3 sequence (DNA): TGTGCCAGCAGCTTAGGAGGCGGAAACACTGAAGCTTTCTTT. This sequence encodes CASSLGGGNTEAFF. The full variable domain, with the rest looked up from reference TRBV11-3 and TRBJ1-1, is EAGVVQSPRYKIIEKKQPVAFWCNPISGHNTLYWYLQNLGQGPELLIRYENEEAVDDSQLPKDRFSAERLKGVDSTLKIQPAELGDSAVYLCASSLGGGNTEAFFGQGTRLTVV.

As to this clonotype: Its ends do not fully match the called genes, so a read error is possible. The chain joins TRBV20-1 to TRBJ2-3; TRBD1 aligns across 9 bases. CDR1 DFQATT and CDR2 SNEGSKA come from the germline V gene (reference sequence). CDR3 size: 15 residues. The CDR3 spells CSASDNRGLKDTQYF. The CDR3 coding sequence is TGCAGTGCTAGTGATAACAGGGGGCTGAAAGATACGCAATATTTT.

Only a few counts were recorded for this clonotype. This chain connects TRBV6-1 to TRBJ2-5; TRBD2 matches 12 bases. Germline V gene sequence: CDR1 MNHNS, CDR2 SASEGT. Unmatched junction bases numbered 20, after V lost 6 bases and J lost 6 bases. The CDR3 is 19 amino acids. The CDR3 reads CASRTTSSPSGRAAKTQYF. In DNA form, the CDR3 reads TGTGCCAGCAGGACAACTTCTTCCCCTAGCGGGAGGGCCGCTAAGACCCAGTACTTC.

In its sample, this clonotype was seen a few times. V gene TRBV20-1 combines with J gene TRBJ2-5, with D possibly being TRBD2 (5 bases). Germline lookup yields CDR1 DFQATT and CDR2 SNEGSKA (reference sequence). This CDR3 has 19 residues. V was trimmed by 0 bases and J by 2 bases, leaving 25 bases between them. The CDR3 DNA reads TGCAGTGCTAGAGATCTTGGGAGTAGCGCACAGCACAAACAAGAGACCCAGTACTTC. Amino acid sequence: CSARDLGSSAQHKQETQYF.

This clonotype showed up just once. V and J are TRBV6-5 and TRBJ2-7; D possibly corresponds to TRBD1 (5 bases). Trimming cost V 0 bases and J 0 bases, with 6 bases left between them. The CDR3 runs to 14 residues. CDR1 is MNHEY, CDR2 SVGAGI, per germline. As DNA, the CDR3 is TGTGCCAGCAGTTACTCTAGGGGCTCCTACGAGCAGTACTTC. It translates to CASSYSRGSYEQYF.

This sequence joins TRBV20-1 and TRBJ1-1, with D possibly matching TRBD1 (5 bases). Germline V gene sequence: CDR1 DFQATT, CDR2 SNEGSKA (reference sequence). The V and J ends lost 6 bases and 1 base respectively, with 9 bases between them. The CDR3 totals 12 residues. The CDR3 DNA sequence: TGCAGTGCGGGGCAGCCGAACACTGAAGCTTTCTTT. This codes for CSAGQPNTEAFF.

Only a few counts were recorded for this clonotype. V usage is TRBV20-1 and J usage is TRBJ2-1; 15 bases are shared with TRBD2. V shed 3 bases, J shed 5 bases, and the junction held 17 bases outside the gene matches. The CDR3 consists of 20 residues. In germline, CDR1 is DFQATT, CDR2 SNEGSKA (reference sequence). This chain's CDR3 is CSASAGTSGRPLLDDNEQFF. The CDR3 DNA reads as TGCAGTGCTAGCGCCGGGACTAGCGGGAGGCCCCTCTTAGATGACAATGAGCAGTTCTTC.

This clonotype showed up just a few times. Here the CDR3 DNA reads TGTGCCAGCAGCCCGTTCCCGGGAAACACCGGGGAGCTGTTTTTT. It specifies CASSPFPGNTGELFF. The rearrangement uses TRBV11-3 and TRBJ2-2, with D maybe TRBD2 (5 bases). The ends were cut back, 5 bases at V and 2 bases at J, with 12 bases in the middle. Germline lookup yields CDR1 SGHNT and CDR2 YENEEA. The CDR3 spans 15 residues.

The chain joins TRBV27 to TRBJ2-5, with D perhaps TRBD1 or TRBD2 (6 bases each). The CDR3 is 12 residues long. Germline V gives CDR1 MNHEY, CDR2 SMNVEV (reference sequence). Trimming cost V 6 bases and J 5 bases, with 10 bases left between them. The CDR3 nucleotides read TGTGCCAGCAGGGGGGGCTTTGAGACCCAGTACTTC. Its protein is CASRGGFETQYF.

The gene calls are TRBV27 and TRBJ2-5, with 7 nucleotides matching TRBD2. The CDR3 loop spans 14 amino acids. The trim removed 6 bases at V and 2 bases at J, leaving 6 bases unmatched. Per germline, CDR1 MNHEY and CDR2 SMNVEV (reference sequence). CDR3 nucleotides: TGTGCCAGCAGGGAAAGAGCGGGACAAGAGACCCAGTACTTC. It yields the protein CASRERAGQETQYF.

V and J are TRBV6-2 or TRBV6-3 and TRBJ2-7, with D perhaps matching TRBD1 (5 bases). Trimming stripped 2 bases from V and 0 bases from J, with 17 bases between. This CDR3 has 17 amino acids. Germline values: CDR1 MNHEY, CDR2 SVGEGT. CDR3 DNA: TGTGCCAGCAGTTACGACAGTTCAGTAGGAAGCTCCTACGAGCAGTACTTC. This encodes CASSYDSSVGSSYEQYF.

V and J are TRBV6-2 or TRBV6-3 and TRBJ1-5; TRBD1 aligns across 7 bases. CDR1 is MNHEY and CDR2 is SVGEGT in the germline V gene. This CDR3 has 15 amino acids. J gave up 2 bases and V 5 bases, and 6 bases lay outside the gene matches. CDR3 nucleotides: TGTGCCAGCAGTCCCAGGGGGACAGGCAATCAGCCCCAGCATTTT. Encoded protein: CASSPRGTGNQPQHF.

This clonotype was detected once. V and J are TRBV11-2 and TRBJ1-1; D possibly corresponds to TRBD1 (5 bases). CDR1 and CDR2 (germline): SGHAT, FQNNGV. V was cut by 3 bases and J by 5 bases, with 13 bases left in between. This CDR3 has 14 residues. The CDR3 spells CASSLRGGSTEAFF. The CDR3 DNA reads TGTGCCAGCAGCTTGCGCGGGGGTAGTACTGAAGCTTTCTTT.

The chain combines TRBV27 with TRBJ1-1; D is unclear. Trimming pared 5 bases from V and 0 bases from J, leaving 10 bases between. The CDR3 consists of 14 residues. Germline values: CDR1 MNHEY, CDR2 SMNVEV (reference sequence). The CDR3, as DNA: TGTGCCAGCAGTAAGGGTGTCGTGAACACTGAAGCTTTCTTT. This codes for CASSKGVVNTEAFF.

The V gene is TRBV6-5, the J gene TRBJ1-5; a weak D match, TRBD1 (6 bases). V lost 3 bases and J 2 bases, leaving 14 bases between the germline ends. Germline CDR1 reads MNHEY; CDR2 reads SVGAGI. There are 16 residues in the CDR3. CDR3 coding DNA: TGTGCCAGCAGTTATCCGAGACAGGAGGGCAATCAGCCCCAGCATTTT. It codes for CASSYPRQEGNQPQHF.

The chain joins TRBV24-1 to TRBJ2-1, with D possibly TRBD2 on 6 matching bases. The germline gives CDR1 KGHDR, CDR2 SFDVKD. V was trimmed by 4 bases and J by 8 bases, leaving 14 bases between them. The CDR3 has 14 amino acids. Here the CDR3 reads CATSDQRTGDEQFF. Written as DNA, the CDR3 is TGTGCCACCAGTGACCAGAGAACGGGGGATGAGCAGTTCTTC.

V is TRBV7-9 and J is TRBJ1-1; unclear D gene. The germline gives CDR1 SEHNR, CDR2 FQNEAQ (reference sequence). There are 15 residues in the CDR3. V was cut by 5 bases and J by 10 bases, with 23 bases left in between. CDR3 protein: CASSPGGRTWEVAFF. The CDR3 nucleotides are TGTGCCAGCAGCCCCGGCGGCAGAACTTGGGAGGTAGCTTTCTTT. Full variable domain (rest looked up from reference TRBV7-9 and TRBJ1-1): DTGVSQNPRHKITKRGQNVTFRCDPISEHNRLYWYRQTLGQGPEFLTYFQNEAQLEKSRLLSDRFSAERPKGSFSTLEIQRTEQGDSAMYLCASSPGGRTWEVAFFGQGTRLTVV.

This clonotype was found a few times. The CDR3 DNA follows: TGTGCCAGCAGTTACTCTTCCGGGAGAACAGATACGCAGTATTTT. Its translation: CASSYSSGRTDTQYF. The chain combines TRBV6-2 or TRBV6-3 with TRBJ2-3; D is perhaps TRBD2 (6 bases). This CDR3 region has 15 residues. The V gene lost 0 bases and the J gene lost 3 bases, with 10 bases spanning the gap. Looked up from germline, CDR1 is MNHEY and CDR2 is SVGEGT.

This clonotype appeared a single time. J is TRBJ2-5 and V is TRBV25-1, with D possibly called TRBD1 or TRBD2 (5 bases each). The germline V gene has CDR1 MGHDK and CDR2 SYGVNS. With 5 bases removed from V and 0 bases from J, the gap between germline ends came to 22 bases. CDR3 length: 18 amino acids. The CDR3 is CASSLGEGRITNQETQYF. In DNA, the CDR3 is TGTGCCAGCAGTTTAGGAGAGGGGCGCATAACCAACCAAGAGACCCAGTACTTC.

As DNA, the CDR3 is TGTGCCAGCAGCTTAGAAGGGGGGTCCGACAATCAGCCCCAGCATTTT. It yields the protein CASSLEGGSDNQPQHF. This chain connects TRBV7-8 to TRBJ1-5, with D possibly matching TRBD1 (6 bases). The CDR3 spans 16 residues. Germline CDR1 is SGHVS and CDR2 is FQNEAQ. Trimming stripped 1 base from V and 3 bases from J, with 13 bases between.

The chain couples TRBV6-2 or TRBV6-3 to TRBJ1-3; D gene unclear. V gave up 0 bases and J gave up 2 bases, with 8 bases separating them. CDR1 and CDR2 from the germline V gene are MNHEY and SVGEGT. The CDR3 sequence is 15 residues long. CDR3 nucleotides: TGTGCCAGCAGTTACTCGGGGTCTCCTGGAAACACCATATATTTT. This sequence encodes CASSYSGSPGNTIYF.

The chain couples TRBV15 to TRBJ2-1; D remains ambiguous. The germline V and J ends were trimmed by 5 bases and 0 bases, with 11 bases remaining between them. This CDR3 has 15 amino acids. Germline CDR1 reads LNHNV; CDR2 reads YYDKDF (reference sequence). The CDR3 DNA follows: TGTGCCACCAGCCTCACTATAAGCTCCTACAATGAGCAGTTCTTC. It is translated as CATSLTISSYNEQFF.

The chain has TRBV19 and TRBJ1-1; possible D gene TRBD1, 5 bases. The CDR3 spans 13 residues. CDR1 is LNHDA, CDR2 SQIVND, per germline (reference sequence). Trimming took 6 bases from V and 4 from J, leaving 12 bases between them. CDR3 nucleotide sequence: TGTGCCAGTAGATTCACGGGGGGCACTGAAGCTTTCTTT. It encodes CASRFTGGTEAFF.

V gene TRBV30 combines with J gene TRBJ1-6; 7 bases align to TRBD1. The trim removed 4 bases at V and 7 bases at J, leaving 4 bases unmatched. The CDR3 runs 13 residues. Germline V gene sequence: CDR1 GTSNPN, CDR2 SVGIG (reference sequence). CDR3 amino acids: CAWTGTENSPLHF. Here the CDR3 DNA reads TGTGCCTGGACCGGGACAGAGAATTCACCCCTCCACTTT.

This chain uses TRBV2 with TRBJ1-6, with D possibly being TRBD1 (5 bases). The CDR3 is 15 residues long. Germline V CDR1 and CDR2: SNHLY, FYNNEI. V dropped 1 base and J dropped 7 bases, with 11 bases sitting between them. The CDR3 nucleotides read TGTGCCAGCAGTGAAGGGCAGGGCCAAAATTCACCCCTCCACTTT. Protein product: CASSEGQGQNSPLHF.

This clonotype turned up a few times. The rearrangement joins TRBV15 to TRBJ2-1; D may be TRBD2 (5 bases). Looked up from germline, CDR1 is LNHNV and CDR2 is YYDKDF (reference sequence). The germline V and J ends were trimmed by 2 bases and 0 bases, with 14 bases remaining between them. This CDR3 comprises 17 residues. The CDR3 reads CATSRPRVASSYNEQFF. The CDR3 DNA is TGTGCCACCAGCAGACCCCGGGTAGCGTCCTCCTACAATGAGCAGTTCTTC.

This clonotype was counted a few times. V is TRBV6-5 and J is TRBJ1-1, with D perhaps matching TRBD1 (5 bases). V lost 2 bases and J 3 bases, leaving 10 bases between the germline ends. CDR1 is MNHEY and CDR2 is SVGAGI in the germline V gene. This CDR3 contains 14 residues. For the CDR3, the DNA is TGTGCCAGCAGTTACGGGACGGCGGACACTGAAGCTTTCTTT. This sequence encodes CASSYGTADTEAFF.

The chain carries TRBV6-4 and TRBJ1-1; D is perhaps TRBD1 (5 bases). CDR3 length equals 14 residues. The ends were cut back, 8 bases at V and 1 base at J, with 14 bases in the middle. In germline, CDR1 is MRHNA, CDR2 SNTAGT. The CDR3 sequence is CASSTETGNTEAFF. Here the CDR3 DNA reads TGTGCCAGCTCGACAGAAACAGGGAACACTGAAGCTTTCTTT.